The 9 T cell receptor beta chains presented below share a single source sample, sequenced in a study of shared clonotypes between healthy human individuals. Here immunoSEQ multiplex PCR was the method, and the copy in TCRdb shows in-frame clones only, minus some. The sample consists of about 980,000 clones, more than 75% of them appearing once. Source material: memory CD4+ T cells sorted from blood. Subset meaning: CD45RA-negative fraction. All receptors come from a young man in good health.

Notes on this clone: Other DNA sequences in the sample encode the same CDR3. The rearrangement joins TRBV11-2 to TRBJ1-3; the D is unclear. The CDR3 has 13 amino acids. V lost 3 bases and J 1 base, leaving 4 bases between the germline ends. The germline CDR1 and CDR2 sequences are SGHAT and FQNNGV. For the CDR3, the DNA is TGTGCCAGCAGCTTGGGGTCTGGAAACACCATATATTTT. This sequence encodes CASSLGSGNTIYF.

The rearrangement joins TRBV6-6 to TRBJ2-5; the D gene could be TRBD1 or TRBD2 (5 bases each). The CDR3 is 14 residues long. Germline lookup yields CDR1 MNHNY and CDR2 SVGAGI (reference sequence). V was trimmed by 2 bases and J by 5 bases, leaving 12 bases between them. DNA for the CDR3: TGTGCCAGCAGTTACGGGACCGTGGGGGAGACCCAGTACTTC. It encodes CASSYGTVGETQYF.

This chain links TRBV28 with TRBJ2-7; maybe TRBD1 (5 bases). Looked up from germline, CDR1 is MDHEN and CDR2 is SYDVKM. The CDR3 consists of 15 residues. V was trimmed by 4 bases and J by 0 bases, leaving 13 bases between them. As DNA, the CDR3 is TGTGCCAGCAGTTCGACAGTCCCCTCCTCCTACGAGCAGTACTTC. It encodes CASSSTVPSSYEQYF.

This sequence joins TRBV2 and TRBJ1-5, with 8 nucleotides matching TRBD1. With 7 bases clipped from V and 2 bases from J, the junction kept 13 bases outside the gene matches. The V gene's germline CDR1 is SNHLY and CDR2 FYNNEI. This CDR3 spans 17 amino acids. In nucleotides, the CDR3 is TGTGCCAGCATGAGGGGGACGGGGACAGGAGGCAATCAGCCCCAGCATTTT. Translated, it gives CASMRGTGTGGNQPQHF.

V usage is TRBV10-3 and J usage is TRBJ2-2; D is ambiguous. There are 12 residues in the CDR3. CDR1 and CDR2 (germline): ENHRY, SYGVKD. The V end lost 6 bases, the J end lost 7 bases, and 9 bases lay between the germline ends. The CDR3 DNA follows: TGTGCCATCAGCCCGACCGTCGGGGAGCTGTTTTTT. Protein sequence: CAISPTVGELFF.

V usage is TRBV6-1 and J usage is TRBJ1-5; TRBD1 aligns across 8 bases. Per the germline V gene, CDR1 is MNHNS and CDR2 is SASEGT. The junction had 3 bases not matched to a gene; V was cut back by 7 bases and J by 1 base. This CDR3 region has 14 residues. CDR3 in amino acids: CASTDRGSNQPQHF. CDR3 sequence (DNA): TGTGCCAGCACCGACAGGGGAAGCAATCAGCCCCAGCATTTT.

The chain employs TRBV6-1 and TRBJ1-6; D uncertain. V was pared by 6 bases and J by 8 bases, with 14 bases between. The CDR3 length is 14 residues. Germline-derived CDR1 and CDR2 are MNHNS and SASEGT. CDR3 sequence: CASSSDGGYSPLHF. The CDR3 nucleotides read TGTGCCAGCAGCTCCGACGGCGGGTATTCACCCCTCCACTTT.

The CDR3 reads CASSLGKTGGYEKLFF. In DNA form, the CDR3 reads TGTGCCAGCAGCTTAGGGAAGACAGGGGGCTATGAAAAACTGTTTTTT. The rearrangement links TRBV7-9 to TRBJ1-4; TRBD1 matches at 10 bases. CDR3 size: 16 residues. J lost 6 bases, V lost 1 base, and 5 bases had no gene match. The germline gives CDR1 SEHNR, CDR2 FQNEAQ (reference sequence).

The count of this clone is one. The CDR3 sequence: CSGGTSVGQYF. As DNA, the CDR3 is TGCAGCGGGGGGACTAGCGTTGGGCAGTACTTC. V is TRBV29-1 and J is TRBJ2-7; 10 bases are a match to TRBD2. J lost 9 bases, V lost 7 bases, and 6 bases had no gene match. Germline CDR1 is SQVTM and CDR2 is ANQGSEA. The CDR3 is 11 amino acids.